Detailed here is one T cell receptor (beta chain). Its cognate antigen is unknown. Sequenced material consisted of expressed TCRB transcripts (all of the isolated RNA was reverse transcribed). The table came from immunoSEQ multiplex PCR; TCRdb's copy has only in-frame clones and leaves some out. The sample lists 350,000 or so clones; around a fifth were seen once. This entry comes from a study of beta chain features in type 1 diabetes. Study context: Regarding age, gender and cell yields, patients proved similar to healthy donors.

Study conclusions and caveats: Overrepresentation of cells with high TCR expression could result from cDNA sequencing. With patients and controls alike, PCR might favor shorter templates to an equal degree. Compared with healthy donors, patients appeared to share more similar naive, central memory and regulatory TCRB repertoires.

The sample consisted of naive CD4+ T cells from blood. The sequence derives from a woman aged 18-29 years in good health.

CDR3 sequence (DNA): TGTGCCAGCACCCTGGGAACTAGCGGGGGCCTATACCAAGAGACCCAGTACTTC. This encodes CASTLGTSGGLYQETQYF. This chain joins TRBV11-2 and TRBJ2-5; TRBD2 matches at 11 bases. The CDR3 totals 18 residues. The V segment lost 7 bases and the J segment 0 bases; nucleotides outside the gene matches: 13. Per germline, CDR1 SGHAT and CDR2 FQNNGV.